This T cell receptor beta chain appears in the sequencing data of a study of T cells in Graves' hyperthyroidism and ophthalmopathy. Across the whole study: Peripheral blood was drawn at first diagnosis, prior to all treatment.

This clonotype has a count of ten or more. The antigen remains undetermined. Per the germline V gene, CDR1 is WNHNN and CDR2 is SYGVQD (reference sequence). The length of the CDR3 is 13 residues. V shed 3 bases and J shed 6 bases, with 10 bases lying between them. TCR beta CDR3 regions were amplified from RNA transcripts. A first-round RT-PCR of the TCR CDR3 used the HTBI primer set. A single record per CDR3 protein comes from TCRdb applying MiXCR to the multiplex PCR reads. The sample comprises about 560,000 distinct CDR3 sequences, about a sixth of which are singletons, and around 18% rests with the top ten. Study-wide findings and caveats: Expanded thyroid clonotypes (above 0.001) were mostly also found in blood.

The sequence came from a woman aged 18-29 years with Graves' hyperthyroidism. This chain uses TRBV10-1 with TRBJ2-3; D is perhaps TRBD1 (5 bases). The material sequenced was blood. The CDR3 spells CASSETGSDTQYF. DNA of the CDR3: TGCGCCAGCAGTGAAACAGGATCGGATACGCAGTATTTT.